One and the same sample provided the 22 T cell receptor beta chains below, sequenced in a study of T cells after yellow fever vaccination. MiXCR was run by TCRdb on the 5' RACE reads, yielding one entry per CDR3 protein. The sample includes about 340,000 distinct CDR3 sequences, 8.5% to 9% seen only once; the top ten take about 20%. This specimen was PBMCs, taken on the day of the first yellow fever vaccination. The receptor set was obtained from a man aged 18 to 30 who received the YFV17D yellow fever vaccine.

This clonotype was seen more than once but under ten times. The V gene is TRBV7-8, the J gene TRBJ1-2; TRBD1 aligns across 10 bases. J lost 3 bases, V lost 5 bases, and 12 bases had no gene match. The CDR3 extends over 17 amino acids. Looked up from germline, CDR1 is SGHVS and CDR2 is FQNEAQ. The chain's CDR3 is CASSPRTGGSAHYGYTF. The CDR3 DNA is TGTGCCAGCAGCCCCCGGACAGGGGGATCCGCCCACTATGGCTACACCTTC.

In this sample, this clonotype turned up many times. The V gene is TRBV7-9, the J gene TRBJ1-6; D is possibly TRBD1 (6 bases). Germline loops: CDR1 SEHNR, CDR2 FQNEAQ (reference sequence). The CDR3 length is 15 residues. Trimming stripped 1 base from V and 10 bases from J, with 14 bases between. The CDR3 coding sequence is TGTGCCAGCAGCTTAGTCAGGGGTAGCGGGTCACCCCTCCACTTT. Amino acids: CASSLVRGSGSPLHF. Based on the CDR3 plus reference TRBV7-9 and TRBJ1-6, the full variable domain is DTGVSQNPRHKITKRGQNVTFRCDPISEHNRLYWYRQTLGQGPEFLTYFQNEAQLEKSRLLSDRFSAERPKGSFSTLEIQRTEQGDSAMYLCASSLVRGSGSPLHFGNGTRLTVT.

The table lists this clonotype with a few counts. The chain links TRBV6-1 to TRBJ1-1; D might be TRBD1 (5 bases). The CDR3 length is 15 residues. Germline values: CDR1 MNHNS, CDR2 SASEGT. V lost 5 bases, J lost 0 bases, and 13 bases lay in between. The CDR3 region is CASSPRGVLNTEAFF. In DNA, the CDR3 is TGTGCCAGCAGTCCCCGAGGGGTGCTGAACACTGAAGCTTTCTTT.

This clonotype was seen repeatedly, ten times or more. This chain links TRBV6-4 with TRBJ2-6, with 9 bases identical to TRBD1. The germline CDR1 and CDR2 sequences are MRHNA and SNTAGT. V trimming: 4 bases; J trimming: 2 bases; junction bases outside the gene matches: 3. The CDR3 runs to 16 residues. CDR3 in amino acids: CASSVTGGAGANVLTF. The CDR3 DNA is TGTGCCAGCAGTGTGACAGGGGGAGCTGGGGCCAACGTCCTGACTTTC.

V usage is TRBV12-3 or TRBV12-4 and J usage is TRBJ2-1; TRBD2 matches at 9 bases. This CDR3 is built from 16 residues. J gave up 13 bases and V 4 bases, and 17 bases lay outside the gene matches. The CDR3 nucleotides are TGTGCCAGCAGTTCGTCCTTAGCGGGGGAAAGTGAGTTACAGTTCTTC. This sequence encodes CASSSSLAGESELQFF.

The chain recombines TRBV7-2 with TRBJ2-1; a weak D match, TRBD1 (6 bases). Germline CDR1 and CDR2: SGHTA and FQGNSA. V lost 6 bases, J lost 8 bases, and 11 bases lay in between. CDR3 size: 12 residues. The CDR3 DNA is TGTGCCAGCAGATTGGGGGCCGATGAGCAGTTCTTC. Translation: CASRLGADEQFF.

This clonotype turned up a few times. The chain couples TRBV7-3 to TRBJ2-7; possibly TRBD1 for D (6 bases). The CDR3 extends over 15 amino acids. V gave up 5 bases and J gave up 0 bases, with 14 bases separating them. Germline CDR1 SGHTA, CDR2 FQGTGA. In DNA form, the CDR3 reads TGTGCCAGCAGCCGCAGGGGCCGACCCTCCTACGAGCAGTACTTC. Encoded protein: CASSRRGRPSYEQYF.

This clonotype was found a few times. The J gene is TRBJ2-7, the V gene TRBV27, with D perhaps matching TRBD2 (5 bases). This CDR3 is 16 amino acids long. The ends were cut back, 3 bases at V and 4 bases at J, with 19 bases in the middle. The V gene's germline CDR1 is MNHEY and CDR2 SMNVEV (reference sequence). The CDR3: CASSFISGRGDYEQYV. The CDR3 bases are TGTGCCAGCAGTTTTATTTCCGGACGGGGAGATTACGAGCAGTACGTC.

This clonotype has only a few counts. The V and J genes are TRBV9 and TRBJ2-2; TRBD2 agrees at 11 bases. CDR1 and CDR2 from the germline V gene are SGDLS and YYNGEE. The CDR3 covers 16 residues. Losses at the gene ends were 3 bases for V and 2 bases for J; bases not matched to a gene: 3. The CDR3 nucleotides are TGTGCCAGCAGCGGAACTAGCGGGGGAAACACCGGGGAGCTGTTTTTT. It translates to CASSGTSGGNTGELFF.

This clonotype was detected many times. The gene calls are TRBV6-5 and TRBJ2-5; 9 nucleotides line up with TRBD1. V shed 0 bases, J shed 4 bases, and the junction held 6 bases outside the gene matches. Germline CDR1 reads MNHEY; CDR2 reads SVGAGI. The CDR3 is made up of 16 amino acids. In DNA form, the CDR3 reads TGTGCCAGCAGTTACTCCGGACAGGGGCAGGTAGAGACCCAGTACTTC. Amino acids: CASSYSGQGQVETQYF.

Regarding this clonotype: This may be a read error, as it is one base from a much larger clone. This chain uses TRBV2 with TRBJ2-3; D ambiguous. CDR1 is SNHLY and CDR2 is FYNNEI in the germline V gene. CDR3 length equals 12 residues. CDR3 DNA: TGTGCCACCAGCCCAGGACCGGGTACGCAGTCTTTT. It translates to CATSPGPGTQSF.

The table lists this clonotype with a few counts. J is TRBJ2-7 and V is TRBV6-2 or TRBV6-3, with a tentative D call TRBD1 (5 bases). CDR1 is MNHEY, CDR2 SVGEGT, per germline. The CDR3 has 13 amino acids. Trimming removed 10 bases at V and 4 bases at J, with 17 bases between. CDR3 bases: TGTGCCACCCTCCCCCAGGGTCGTTACGAGCAGTACGTC. It translates to CATLPQGRYEQYV.

This clonotype appeared many times. This rearrangement joins TRBV24-1 to TRBJ2-1; 10 bases line up with TRBD2. Per the germline V gene, CDR1 is KGHDR and CDR2 is SFDVKD. The junction had 0 bases not matched to a gene; V was cut back by 10 bases and J by 7 bases. The CDR3 sequence is 11 residues long. For the CDR3, the DNA is TGTGCCACTAGCGGGGGGAATGAGCAGTTCTTC. Translated, it gives CATSGGNEQFF.

This chain connects TRBV27 to TRBJ2-5, with 7 bases lining up with TRBD1. CDR1 and CDR2 from the germline V gene are MNHEY and SMNVEV (reference sequence). V shed 6 bases, J shed 4 bases, and the junction held 2 bases outside the gene matches. CDR3 length equals 12 residues. CDR3 sequence reads: CASRQGLETQYF. CDR3 bases: TGTGCCAGCAGACAGGGGCTAGAGACCCAGTACTTC.

This clonotype turned up a few times. The chain carries TRBV21-1 and TRBJ1-1. TRBV21-1 is a recognized pseudogene. The CDR3 consists of 15 residues. This CDR3 reads CASSKEVELRTEAFF. As DNA, the CDR3 is TGTGCCAGCAGCAAAGAAGTGGAGTTGAGAACTGAAGCTTTCTTT.

This clonotype came up a few times. The chain uses TRBV12-3 or TRBV12-4 and TRBJ2-5; weak D call: TRBD1 (7 bases). The CDR3 has 14 residues. With 4 bases removed from V and 6 bases from J, the gap between germline ends came to 15 bases. CDR3 amino acids: CASSSFQGGKTQYF. The CDR3 nucleotides read TGTGCCAGCAGTTCGTTCCAGGGGGGAAAGACCCAGTACTTC.

The chain carries TRBV7-9 and TRBJ2-5; D possibly corresponds to TRBD1 (6 bases). Germline CDR1 SEHNR, CDR2 FQNEAQ (reference sequence). The CDR3 sequence is 13 residues long. Trimming removed 5 bases at V and 7 bases at J, with 14 bases between. The CDR3: CASSLNVRGTQYF. The CDR3 DNA sequence: TGTGCCAGCAGCCTCAACGTCAGGGGGACCCAGTACTTC.

The genes are TRBV6-1 and TRBJ2-5; 8 nucleotides match TRBD1. Trimming removed 8 bases from V and 3 bases from J; junction bases left unmatched: 5. This CDR3 region has 13 residues. The V gene's germline CDR1 is MNHNS and CDR2 SASEGT. The CDR3 DNA sequence: TGTGCCAGCCTCCGGACAGGGAAAGAGACCCAGTACTTC. Encoded protein: CASLRTGKETQYF.

This clonotype was seen a handful of times. The genes are TRBV9 and TRBJ2-2, with D uncertain. The CDR3 consists of 13 residues. Trimming shortened V by 2 bases and J by 5 bases, and 7 bases separated the two germline ends. Germline V CDR1 and CDR2: SGDLS, YYNGEE. The CDR3 DNA sequence: TGTGCCAGCAGCGTGACTTCTACCGGGGAGCTGTTTTTT. It translates to CASSVTSTGELFF.

This chain connects TRBV18 to TRBJ1-6; D call uncertain. Between the trimmed V and J ends, which lost 2 bases and 10 bases, there was a span of 15 bases. The germline V gene encodes CDR1 KGHSH and CDR2 LQKENI. The CDR3 is 15 amino acids. This chain's CDR3 is CASSPIFRDPSPLHF. As DNA, the CDR3 is TGTGCCAGCTCACCAATCTTCCGGGATCCATCACCCCTCCACTTT.

J is TRBJ2-1 and V is TRBV24-1; 8 nucleotides align to TRBD2. The CDR3 totals 16 residues. Per germline, CDR1 KGHDR and CDR2 SFDVKD. Trimming removed 3 bases from V and 0 bases from J; junction bases left unmatched: 3. The CDR3 DNA follows: TGTGCCACCAGTGATGCCAGCGGGGGCTCCTACAATGAGCAGTTCTTC. This gives the protein CATSDASGGSYNEQFF.

This clonotype was seen many times. This chain uses TRBV29-1 with TRBJ2-1; maybe TRBD2 (7 bases). Trimming shortened V by 5 bases and J by 7 bases, and 15 bases separated the two germline ends. Germline CDR1 and CDR2: SQVTM and ANQGSEA. The CDR3 contains 13 residues. As DNA, the CDR3 is TGCAGCGTTTGGGGGGGCCACGGGAATGAGCAGTTCTTC. Protein sequence: CSVWGGHGNEQFF.